This TCR beta chain was sequenced in a study of PD-L1 blockade in urothelial cancer. Germline assignment: CDR1 SGHRS and CDR2 YFSETQ. The CDR3 runs 15 residues. J lost 5 bases, V lost 4 bases, and 3 bases had no gene match. Assay used: immunoSEQ multiplex PCR; TCRdb lists only in-frame clones, some missing. The sample has about 38,000 clones, about 82% seen once; the top ten hold 13% to 15%. Sample time point: pretreatment peripheral blood. The gene calls are TRBV5-1 and TRBJ2-3; TRBD2 matches 14 bases. This specimen consisted of PBMCs, obtained around atezolizumab (anti-PD-L1) treatment. The source of this sequence is a man aged 80 or over with urothelial cancer. CDR3 protein: CASSTGLAGGDTQYF. For the CDR3, the DNA is TGCGCCAGCAGCACCGGACTAGCGGGAGGAGATACGCAGTATTTT.